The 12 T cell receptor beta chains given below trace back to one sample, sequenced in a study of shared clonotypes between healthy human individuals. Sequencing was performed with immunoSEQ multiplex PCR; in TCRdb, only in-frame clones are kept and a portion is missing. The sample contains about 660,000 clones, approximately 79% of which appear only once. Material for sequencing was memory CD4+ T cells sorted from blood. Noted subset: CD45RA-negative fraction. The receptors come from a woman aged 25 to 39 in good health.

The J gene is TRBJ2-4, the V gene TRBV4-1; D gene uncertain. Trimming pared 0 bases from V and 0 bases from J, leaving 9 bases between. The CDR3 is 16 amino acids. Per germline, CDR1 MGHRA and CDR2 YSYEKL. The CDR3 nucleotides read TGCGCCAGCAGCCAAGATGATGCGCTAGCCAAAAACATTCAGTACTTC. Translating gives CASSQDDALAKNIQYF.

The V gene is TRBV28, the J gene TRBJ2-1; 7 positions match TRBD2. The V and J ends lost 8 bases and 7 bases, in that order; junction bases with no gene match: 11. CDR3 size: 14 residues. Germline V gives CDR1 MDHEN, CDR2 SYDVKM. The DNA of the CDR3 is TGTGCCAGCTGCCTCGGGGGGAACAGGAATGAGCAGTTCTTC. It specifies CASCLGGNRNEQFF.

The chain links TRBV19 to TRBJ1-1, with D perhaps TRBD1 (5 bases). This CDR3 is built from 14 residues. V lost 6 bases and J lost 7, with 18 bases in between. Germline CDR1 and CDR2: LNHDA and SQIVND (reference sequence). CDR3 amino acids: CASRSEGRDLEAFF. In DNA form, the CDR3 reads TGTGCCAGTAGATCGGAGGGACGTGACCTTGAAGCTTTCTTT.

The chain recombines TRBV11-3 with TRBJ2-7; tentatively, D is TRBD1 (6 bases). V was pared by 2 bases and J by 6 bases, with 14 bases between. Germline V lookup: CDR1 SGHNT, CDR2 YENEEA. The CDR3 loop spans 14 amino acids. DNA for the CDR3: TGTGCCAGCAGCTTACAACAGGGAAGGAGCGAGCAGTACTTC. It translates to CASSLQQGRSEQYF.

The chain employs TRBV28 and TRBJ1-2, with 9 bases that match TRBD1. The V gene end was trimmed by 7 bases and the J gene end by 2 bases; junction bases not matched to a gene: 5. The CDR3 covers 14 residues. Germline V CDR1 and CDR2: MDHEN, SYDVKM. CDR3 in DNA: TGTGCCAGCACCACAACAGGGGGCAACTATGGCTACACCTTC. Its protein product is CASTTTGGNYGYTF.

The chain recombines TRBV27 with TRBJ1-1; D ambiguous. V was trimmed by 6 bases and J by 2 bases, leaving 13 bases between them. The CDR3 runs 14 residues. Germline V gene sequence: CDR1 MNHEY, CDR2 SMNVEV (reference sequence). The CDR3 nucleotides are TGTGCCAGCAGCCCCTTGCAGGCCAACACTGAAGCTTTCTTT. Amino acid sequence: CASSPLQANTEAFF.

CDR3 sequence (DNA): TGCAGCGTGCGGGCCGAGGCGGGACCCTCCTACGAGCAGTACTTC. It is translated as CSVRAEAGPSYEQYF. The V call is TRBV29-1, the J call TRBJ2-7, with D maybe TRBD2 (6 bases). V lost 6 bases, J lost 0 bases, and 18 bases lay in between. Looked up from germline, CDR1 is SQVTM and CDR2 is ANQGSEA. There are 15 residues in the CDR3.

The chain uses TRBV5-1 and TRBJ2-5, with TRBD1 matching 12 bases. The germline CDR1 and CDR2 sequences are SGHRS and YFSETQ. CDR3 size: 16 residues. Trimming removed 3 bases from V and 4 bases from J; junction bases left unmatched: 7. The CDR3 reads CASSWGTGGAGETQYF. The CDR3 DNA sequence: TGCGCCAGCAGCTGGGGGACAGGGGGCGCAGGAGAGACCCAGTACTTC.

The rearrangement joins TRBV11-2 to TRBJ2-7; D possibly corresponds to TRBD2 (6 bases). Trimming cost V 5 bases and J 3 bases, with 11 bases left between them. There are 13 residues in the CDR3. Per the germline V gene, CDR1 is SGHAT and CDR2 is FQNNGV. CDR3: CASSRDSIYEQYF. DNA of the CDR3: TGTGCCAGCAGCCGGGACTCGATCTACGAGCAGTACTTC.

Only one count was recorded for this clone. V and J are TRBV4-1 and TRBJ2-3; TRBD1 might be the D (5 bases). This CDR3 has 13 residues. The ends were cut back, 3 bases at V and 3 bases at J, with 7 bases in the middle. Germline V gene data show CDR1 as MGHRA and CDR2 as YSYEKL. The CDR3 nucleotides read TGCGCCAGCAGCCACCCAGGGACAGATACGCAGTATTTT. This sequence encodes CASSHPGTDTQYF.

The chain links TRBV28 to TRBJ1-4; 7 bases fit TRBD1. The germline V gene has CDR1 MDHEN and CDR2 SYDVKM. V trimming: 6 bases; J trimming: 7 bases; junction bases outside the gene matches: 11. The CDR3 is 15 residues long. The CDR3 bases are TGTGCCAGCAGGCAGACAGGGCGTTGGGGTGAAAAACTGTTTTTT. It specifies CASRQTGRWGEKLFF.

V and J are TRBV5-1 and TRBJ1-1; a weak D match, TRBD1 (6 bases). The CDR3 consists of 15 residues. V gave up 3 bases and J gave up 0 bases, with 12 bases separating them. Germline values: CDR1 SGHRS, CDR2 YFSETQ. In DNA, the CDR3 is TGCGCCAGCAGCTCACGACAGGACTTGAACACTGAAGCTTTCTTT. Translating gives CASSSRQDLNTEAFF.